This T cell receptor (beta chain) was identified during a study of T cells in narcolepsy. Study in general: Donors had narcolepsy type 1 or type 2, or were healthy controls. Study findings and constraints: HCRT-specific and TRIB2-specific autoreactive clonotypes appeared among same-patient CSF and blood CD4+ clonotypes. Healthy controls reportedly lacked the autoreactive clonotypes serially found in patients' blood.

Sequencing was performed with immunoSEQ multiplex PCR; in TCRdb, only in-frame clones are kept and a portion is missing. The table includes around 28,000 clones, approximately 80% detected once. For this clone: Its antigen is still unknown.

The sequence came from a human donor with narcolepsy. The sample was CD45RA- memory CD4+ T cells from PBMCs.

This chain's CDR3 is CASGLIGTSGLYNEQFF. The CDR3 DNA reads TGTGCTAGTGGTTTGATCGGGACTAGCGGGTTGTACAATGAGCAGTTCTTC. The chain joins TRBV12-5 to TRBJ2-1, with TRBD2 identical over 12 bases. The V and J ends lost 2 bases and 4 bases, in that order; junction bases with no gene match: 6. Looked up from germline, CDR1 is LGHNT and CDR2 is FRNRAP. The CDR3 covers 17 residues.